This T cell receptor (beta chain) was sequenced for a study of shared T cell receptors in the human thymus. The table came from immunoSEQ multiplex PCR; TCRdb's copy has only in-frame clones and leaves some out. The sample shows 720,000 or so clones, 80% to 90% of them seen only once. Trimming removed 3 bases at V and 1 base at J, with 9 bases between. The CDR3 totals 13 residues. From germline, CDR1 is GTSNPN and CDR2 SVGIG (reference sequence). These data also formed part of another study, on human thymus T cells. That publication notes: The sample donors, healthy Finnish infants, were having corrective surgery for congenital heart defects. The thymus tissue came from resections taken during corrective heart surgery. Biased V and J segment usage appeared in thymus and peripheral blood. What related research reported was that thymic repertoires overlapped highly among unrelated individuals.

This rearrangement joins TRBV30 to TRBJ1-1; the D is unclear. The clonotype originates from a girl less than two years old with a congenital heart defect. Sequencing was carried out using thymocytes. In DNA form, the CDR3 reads TGTGCCTGGAGGATAACGGGGAACACTGAAGCTTTCTTT. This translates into CAWRITGNTEAFF.